Listed below are T cell receptor beta chains from one sample, sequenced in a study of T cell repertoires in cytomegalovirus infection. In TCRdb, the reads were re-called with MiXCR into one record per CDR3 protein. The sample has about 770,000 distinct CDR3 sequences, approximately 32% seen once; the top ten hold over 10%. For these receptors, no antigen is known. Material: cultured CD8+ T cells from PBMCs, obtained from culture after CMV antigen stimulation. All receptors come from a human donor in good health (CMV status not recorded). Some clones in this sample may be carry-over from other donors' samples. Both conserved end residues are part of each CDR3. Fields, in order: CDR3 protein, CDR3 DNA, V gene, clone size, J gene, D gene. D genes are given only for firm matches. Clone sizes are given selectively: once, few, many, or a class where the clone is expanded.

CASTPTGGFGYTF	TGTGCCAGCACCCCGACAGGGGGCTTTGGCTACACCTTC	TRBV27	NA	TRBJ1-2	TRBD1
CASSYTRDRETQYF	TGTGCCAGCAGTTACACTCGGGACAGAGAGACCCAGTACTTC	TRBV6-2/TRBV6-3	few	TRBJ2-5	TRBD1
CASSLTSGGAGTGELFF	TGTGCCAGCAGCTTAACTAGCGGGGGGGCCGGAACCGGGGAGCTGTTTTTT	TRBV7-6	many	TRBJ2-2	TRBD2
CASSPRNIQYF	TGTGCCAGCAGCCCCCGAAACATTCAGTACTTC	TRBV7-9	NA	TRBJ2-4	NA
CASSQMDRVNTEAFF	TGTGCCAGCAGCCAGATGGACAGGGTAAACACTGAAGCTTTCTTT	TRBV27	few	TRBJ1-1	TRBD1
CASSIDGGQGLNTEAFF	TGTGCCAGTAGTATAGATGGAGGACAGGGATTGAACACTGAAGCTTTCTTT	TRBV19	few	TRBJ1-1	TRBD1
CASSILAVPYTDTQYF	TGTGCCAGTAGTATACTAGCGGTGCCTTACACAGATACGCAGTATTTT	TRBV19	NA	TRBJ2-3	TRBD2
CASSSHGNQPQHF	TGTGCCAGCAGTTCCCACGGCAATCAGCCCCAGCATTTT	TRBV6-2/TRBV6-3	NA	TRBJ1-5	NA
CASSLEGGGYGYTF	TGTGCCAGCAGCTTAGAAGGGGGCGGCTATGGCTACACCTTC	TRBV7-2	many	TRBJ1-2	TRBD1
CASSYEETDMNTEAFF	TGTGCCAGCAGTTACGAGGAGACAGACATGAACACTGAAGCTTTCTTT	TRBV6-6	NA	TRBJ1-1	NA
CASSQEAEPTGETQYF	TGTGCCAGCAGCCAAGAAGCGGAGCCCACGGGAGAGACCCAGTACTTC	TRBV3-1	NA	TRBJ2-5	NA
CSAVGDDTEAFF	TGCAGCGCAGTGGGGGACGACACTGAAGCTTTCTTT	TRBV29-1	NA	TRBJ1-1	NA
CASSRTDRDYGYTF	TGCGCCAGCAGCCGGACAGACAGGGACTATGGCTACACCTTC	TRBV4-1	NA	TRBJ1-2	TRBD1
CASSYQVRTQETQYF	TGTGCCAGCAGTTACCAGGTCAGGACCCAAGAGACCCAGTACTTC	TRBV6-5	few	TRBJ2-5	NA
CASSGTWTGLAPDTQYF	TGTGCCAGCAGCGGAACTTGGACAGGACTTGCGCCAGATACGCAGTATTTT	TRBV11-1	NA	TRBJ2-3	TRBD1
CSASVRDTQYF	TGCAGTGCTAGCGTGCGGGATACGCAGTATTTT	TRBV20-1	few	TRBJ2-3	NA
CASSSREGGYEQYF	TGTGCCAGCAGTTCCCGGGAGGGAGGGTACGAGCAGTACTTC	TRBV6-5	NA	TRBJ2-7	TRBD2
CASSLGELFF	TGTGCCAGCAGTCTCGGGGAGCTGTTTTTT	TRBV7-9	many	TRBJ2-2	NA